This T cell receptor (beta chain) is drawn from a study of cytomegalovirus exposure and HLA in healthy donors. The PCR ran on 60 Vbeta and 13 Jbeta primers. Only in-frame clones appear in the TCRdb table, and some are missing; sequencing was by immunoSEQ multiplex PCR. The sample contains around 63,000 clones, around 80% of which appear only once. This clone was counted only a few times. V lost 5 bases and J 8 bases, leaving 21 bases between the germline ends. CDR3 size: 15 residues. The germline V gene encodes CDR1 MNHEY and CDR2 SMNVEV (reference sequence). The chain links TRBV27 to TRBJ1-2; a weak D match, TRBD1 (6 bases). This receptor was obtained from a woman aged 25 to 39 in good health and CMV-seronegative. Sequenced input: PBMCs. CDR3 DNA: TGTGCCAGCAGTGTTTCCCCACAGGGAGCTGGAGGCTACACCTTC. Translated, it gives CASSVSPQGAGGYTF.